What follows is one T cell receptor beta chain and its context. Its antigen is unidentified. Repertoires were generated with immunoSEQ multiplex PCR, while TCRdb's copy carries only in-frame clones and drops some. The sample contains about 250,000 clones, around 85% of which appear only once. V lost 4 bases to trimming and J lost 0 bases, with 17 bases between them. The germline gives CDR1 SGHDT, CDR2 YYEEEE. The CDR3 sequence is 17 residues long. This sample was included in a study of Ad26.COV2.S vaccination and SARS-CoV-2 variants. Indicated treatment: around 19 received Ad26.COV2.S at low or high dose, single or two shots; about five received placebo; per-sample allocation not given. Sampling was performed 63 days after the first vaccine or placebo injection. An adult donor aged 18-55 years was enrolled in Boston. Broader study findings: Vaccinees displayed broader spike-specific TCR repertoires than placebo recipients.

The TCR sequence derives from a person aged 18-65 years who received the Ad26.COV2.S COVID-19 vaccine or a placebo. The sample in question was peripheral blood, obtained in a trial of Ad26.COV2.S vaccine versus placebo. V gene TRBV5-6 combines with J gene TRBJ2-4; weak D call: TRBD1 (6 bases). The CDR3: CASSPRQANLAKNIQYF. DNA for the CDR3: TGTGCCAGCAGCCCCCGACAGGCAAACCTAGCCAAAAACATTCAGTACTTC.